Following are 2 T cell receptor beta chains from one sample sequenced in a study of brain metastases from non-small cell lung cancer. Clones were sequenced by immunoSEQ multiplex PCR, and TCRdb holds only the in-frame ones, with some missing. The table shows about 1,200 clones, with 70% to 90% occurring only once. Sequencing was performed on tumor-adjacent normal tissue. These receptors came from a donor aged 40 or over with non-small cell lung cancer.

Regarding this clone: This sample includes further DNA sequences coding for the same CDR3. V and J are TRBV12-3 or TRBV12-4 and TRBJ2-7; a possible D gene is TRBD1 (5 bases). The CDR3 is 12 residues long. V dropped 6 bases and J dropped 2 bases, with 8 bases sitting between them. This CDR3 is CASSQGPYEQYF. DNA of the CDR3: TGTGCCAGCAGCCAGGGTCCCTACGAGCAGTACTTC.

This clone was counted a few times. The chain recombines TRBV5-6 with TRBJ1-2; tentative D call: TRBD1 (5 bases). Per germline, CDR1 SGHDT and CDR2 YYEEEE. The CDR3 length is 15 residues. V lost 4 bases and J 4 bases, leaving 17 bases between the germline ends. The CDR3 nucleotides are TGTGCCAGCAGCCTAGGGGATACAGATCTCTATGGCTACACCTTC. It is translated as CASSLGDTDLYGYTF.